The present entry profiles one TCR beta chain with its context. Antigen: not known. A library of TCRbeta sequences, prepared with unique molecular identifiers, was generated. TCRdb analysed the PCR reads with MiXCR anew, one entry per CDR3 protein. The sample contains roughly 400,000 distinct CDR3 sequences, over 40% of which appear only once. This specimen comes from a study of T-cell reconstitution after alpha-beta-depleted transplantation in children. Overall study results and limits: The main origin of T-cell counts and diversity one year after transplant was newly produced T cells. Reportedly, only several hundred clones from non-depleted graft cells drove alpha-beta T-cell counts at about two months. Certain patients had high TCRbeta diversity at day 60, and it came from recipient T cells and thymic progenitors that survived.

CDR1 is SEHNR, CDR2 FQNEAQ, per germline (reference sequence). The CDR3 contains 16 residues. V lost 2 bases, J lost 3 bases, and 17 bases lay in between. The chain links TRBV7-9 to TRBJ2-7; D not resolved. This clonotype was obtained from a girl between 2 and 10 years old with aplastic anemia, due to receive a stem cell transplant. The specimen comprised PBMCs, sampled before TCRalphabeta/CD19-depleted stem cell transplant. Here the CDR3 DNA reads TGTGCCAGCAGCTTATTCCCCCAGAGAAACCACTACGAGCAGTACTTC. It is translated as CASSLFPQRNHYEQYF.